This T cell receptor beta chain was profiled in a study of blood T cell repertoires in COVID-19. Study-wide background: Whether acute or convalescent, the COVID-19 samples came from the United States, Italy and Spain. Sample material is recorded as cDNA or gDNA derived from T cells, B-cell-depleted T cells, or PBMCs.

Germline loops: CDR1 MNHNS, CDR2 SASEGT. V was pared by 3 bases and J by 4 bases, with 16 bases between. This CDR3 has 15 residues. In the source study's methods: Amplification of reference gene primers provided the estimated nucleated cell counts. Assay: immunoSEQ multiplex PCR; the TCRdb copy retains only in-frame clones and omits some. D and trimming come from the DNA, and the V and J calls and clone size come from that table. This table holds under 250,000 clones, less than 90% found once. Material: peripheral blood. This chain connects TRBV6-1 to TRBJ2-7; D call uncertain. The receptor was derived from a woman in her 70s with active or convalescent COVID-19. The CDR3, as DNA: TGTGCCAGCAGTGAGGTCAGGAACCTGTTATACGAGCAGTACTTC. It codes for CASSEVRNLLYEQYF.